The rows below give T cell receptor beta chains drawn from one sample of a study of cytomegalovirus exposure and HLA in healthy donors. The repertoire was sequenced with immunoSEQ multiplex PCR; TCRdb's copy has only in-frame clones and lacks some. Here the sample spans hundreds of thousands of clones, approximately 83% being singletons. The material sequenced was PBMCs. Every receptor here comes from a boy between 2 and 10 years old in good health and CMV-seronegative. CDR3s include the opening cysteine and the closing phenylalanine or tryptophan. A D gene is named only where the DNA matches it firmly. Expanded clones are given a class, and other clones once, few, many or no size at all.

cdr3_nt: TGTGCCAGCAGCGCCCCCCGGGGGGGGCCTTGGGAGACCCAGTACTTC
cdr3_aa: CASSAPRGGPWETQYF
d_call: TRBD2
j_call: TRBJ2-5
clone_size: NA
v_call: TRBV5-6

cdr3_nt: TGTGCCAGCAGTTACTCGAAGGGGAACACCATATATTTT
cdr3_aa: CASSYSKGNTIYF
d_call: NA
j_call: TRBJ1-3
clone_size: NA
v_call: TRBV6-5

cdr3_nt: TGTGCCAGCAGTTCAGCTTCGGGACTAGCGGGAGGGCCGGAGACCGGGGAGCTGTTTTTT
cdr3_aa: CASSSASGLAGGPETGELFF
d_call: TRBD2
j_call: TRBJ2-2
clone_size: NA
v_call: TRBV27

cdr3_nt: TGTGCCTGGAAGGCCGCGGGGGCCCGTCAGCCCCAGCATTTT
cdr3_aa: CAWKAAGARQPQHF
d_call: NA
j_call: TRBJ1-5
clone_size: NA
v_call: TRBV30

cdr3_nt: TGTGCCAGCAGCTTAGGATCGACTAGCGCAGATACGCAGTATTTT
cdr3_aa: CASSLGSTSADTQYF
d_call: TRBD2
j_call: TRBJ2-3
clone_size: few
v_call: TRBV7-2

cdr3_nt: TGTGCCAGCAGCGTAGGGAGTGAGCAGTTCTTC
cdr3_aa: CASSVGSEQFF
d_call: NA
j_call: TRBJ2-1
clone_size: NA
v_call: TRBV9

cdr3_nt: TGTGCCAGTATACCGAGGAATAGCCGTGGCTACACCTTC
cdr3_aa: CASIPRNSRGYTF
d_call: NA
j_call: TRBJ1-2
clone_size: NA
v_call: TRBV19

cdr3_nt: TGTGCCAGCTCACCGCGCAGGATTTTGAGCACTGAAGCTTTCTTT
cdr3_aa: CASSPRRILSTEAFF
d_call: NA
j_call: TRBJ1-1
clone_size: NA
v_call: TRBV18

cdr3_nt: TGCGCCAGCAGACAGGGGGCTTCGACTGAAGCTTTCTTT
cdr3_aa: CASRQGASTEAFF
d_call: TRBD1
j_call: TRBJ1-1
clone_size: NA
v_call: TRBV5-1

cdr3_nt: TGTGCCAGCAGTTATGGGAGCTACGAGCAGTACTTC
cdr3_aa: CASSYGSYEQYF
d_call: NA
j_call: TRBJ2-7
clone_size: NA
v_call: TRBV25-1

cdr3_nt: TGTGCCTGGGAAGGCGGGACAGGTCGAGGGAACGTCCTGACTTTC
cdr3_aa: CAWEGGTGRGNVLTF
d_call: TRBD1
j_call: TRBJ2-6
clone_size: NA
v_call: TRBV30

cdr3_nt: TGTGCCAGCAGTTACCACAGGGGTAATCACTACGAGCAGTACTTC
cdr3_aa: CASSYHRGNHYEQYF
d_call: TRBD1
j_call: TRBJ2-7
clone_size: NA
v_call: TRBV6-5

cdr3_nt: TGTGCCAGCAGCTTGGCTAGCGGGGGCTACCTCCAAGAGACCCAGTACTTC
cdr3_aa: CASSLASGGYLQETQYF
d_call: TRBD2
j_call: TRBJ2-5
clone_size: NA
v_call: TRBV5-4

cdr3_nt: TGTGCCAGCCTAACAGGGGGCATAGACCAAGAGACCCAGTACTTC
cdr3_aa: CASLTGGIDQETQYF
d_call: TRBD1
j_call: TRBJ2-5
clone_size: NA
v_call: TRBV18

cdr3_nt: TGTGCCAGCAGCTCCCTGGTACAGAGCAATCAGCCCCAGCATTTT
cdr3_aa: CASSSLVQSNQPQHF
d_call: NA
j_call: TRBJ1-5
clone_size: once
v_call: TRBV28

cdr3_nt: TGTGCCAGCACTTGGACAGGCAGGAACACTGAAGCTTTCTTT
cdr3_aa: CASTWTGRNTEAFF
d_call: TRBD1
j_call: TRBJ1-1
clone_size: once
v_call: TRBV2

cdr3_nt: TGTGCCAGCTCACCATTGTGGACAGGAGAGGACGAAAAACTGTTTTTT
cdr3_aa: CASSPLWTGEDEKLFF
d_call: TRBD1
j_call: TRBJ1-4
clone_size: NA
v_call: TRBV18

cdr3_nt: TGTGCCAGCAGCGTAGTTCCTAGCGGGATAGATGAGCAGTTCTTC
cdr3_aa: CASSVVPSGIDEQFF
d_call: TRBD2
j_call: TRBJ2-1
clone_size: once
v_call: TRBV9

cdr3_nt: TGTGCCAGCAGTGAGGACGGAGGGCGAGGGGCTGAAGCTTTCTTT
cdr3_aa: CASSEDGGRGAEAFF
d_call: NA
j_call: TRBJ1-1
clone_size: few
v_call: TRBV2

cdr3_nt: TGTGCCAGTAGCCACGTGGGTTCTAGGGGCTACACCTTC
cdr3_aa: CASSHVGSRGYTF
d_call: NA
j_call: TRBJ1-2
clone_size: NA
v_call: TRBV19

cdr3_nt: TGTGCCAGTAGTATGGTAGCCAGTATCTCCTACGAGCAGTACTTC
cdr3_aa: CASSMVASISYEQYF
d_call: NA
j_call: TRBJ2-7
clone_size: NA
v_call: TRBV19

cdr3_nt: TGTGCCAGCAGCCAAGCCCACTGGGGCAGCCCCGACTCCTACGAGCAGTACTTC
cdr3_aa: CASSQAHWGSPDSYEQYF
d_call: NA
j_call: TRBJ2-7
clone_size: few
v_call: TRBV14

cdr3_nt: TGTGCCAGCAGCCCACCCCGGGACAGGGAAGGAGGGTACACCGGGGAGCTGTTTTTT
cdr3_aa: CASSPPRDREGGYTGELFF
d_call: TRBD1
j_call: TRBJ2-2
clone_size: NA
v_call: TRBV7-9

cdr3_nt: TGCGCCACCGGTACAGGGGTCCTAGGGGGCGCCGATGAAGCTTTCTTT
cdr3_aa: CATGTGVLGGADEAFF
d_call: TRBD1
j_call: TRBJ1-1
clone_size: NA
v_call: TRBV5-1

cdr3_nt: TGCGCCAGCAGCACAGGACTAGCGGGCTACGAGCAGTACTTC
cdr3_aa: CASSTGLAGYEQYF
d_call: TRBD2
j_call: TRBJ2-7
clone_size: NA
v_call: TRBV5-1

cdr3_nt: TGTGCCAGCAGCGCCGGGACAGGGACTGAGCAGTACTTC
cdr3_aa: CASSAGTGTEQYF
d_call: TRBD1
j_call: TRBJ2-7
clone_size: NA
v_call: TRBV7-9

cdr3_nt: TGTGCCAGCAGCCATATTGACAGGGTCTACGAGCAGTACTTC
cdr3_aa: CASSHIDRVYEQYF
d_call: TRBD1
j_call: TRBJ2-7
clone_size: once
v_call: TRBV5-6

cdr3_nt: TGCAGCGTTGACGGGACCGGGGGAGCGAGCTCCTACAATGAGCAGTTCTTC
cdr3_aa: CSVDGTGGASSYNEQFF
d_call: NA
j_call: TRBJ2-1
clone_size: NA
v_call: TRBV29-1

cdr3_nt: TGTGCCAGTAGTTTGGCTAGCGACTCCTACGAGCAGTACTTC
cdr3_aa: CASSLASDSYEQYF
d_call: NA
j_call: TRBJ2-7
clone_size: NA
v_call: TRBV19

cdr3_nt: TGTGCCAGCAGCTCCAGTACAGGGGTGGAGACCCAGTACTTC
cdr3_aa: CASSSSTGVETQYF
d_call: TRBD1
j_call: TRBJ2-5
clone_size: NA
v_call: TRBV9

cdr3_nt: TGTGCCACCCATCAGGGTTCTAGCACAGATACGCAGTATTTT
cdr3_aa: CATHQGSSTDTQYF
d_call: NA
j_call: TRBJ2-3
clone_size: NA
v_call: TRBV2

cdr3_nt: TGTGCCAGTAGTATGTCGGTTGGGGGGTCCTACGAGCAGTACTTC
cdr3_aa: CASSMSVGGSYEQYF
d_call: NA
j_call: TRBJ2-7
clone_size: once
v_call: TRBV19

cdr3_nt: TGTGCCAGCAGCCCCTACGGCGCCGGGGGGTACCAAGAGACCCAGTACTTC
cdr3_aa: CASSPYGAGGYQETQYF
d_call: TRBD2
j_call: TRBJ2-5
clone_size: NA
v_call: TRBV5-4